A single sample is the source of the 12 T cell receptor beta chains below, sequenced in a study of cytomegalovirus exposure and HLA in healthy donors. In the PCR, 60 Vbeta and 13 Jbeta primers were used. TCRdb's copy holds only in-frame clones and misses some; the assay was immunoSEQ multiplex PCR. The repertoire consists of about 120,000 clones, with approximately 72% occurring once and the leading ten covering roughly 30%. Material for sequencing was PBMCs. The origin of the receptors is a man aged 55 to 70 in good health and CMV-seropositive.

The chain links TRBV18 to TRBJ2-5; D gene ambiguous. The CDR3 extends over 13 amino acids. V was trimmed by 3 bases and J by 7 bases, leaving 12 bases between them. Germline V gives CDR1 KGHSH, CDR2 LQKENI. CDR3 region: CASSPDLLGTQYF. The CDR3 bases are TGTGCCAGCTCACCCGACCTCCTAGGGACCCAGTACTTC. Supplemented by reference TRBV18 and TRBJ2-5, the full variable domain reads NAGVMQNPRHLVRRRGQEARLRCSPMKGHSHVYWYRQLPEEGLKFMVYLQKENIIDESGMPKERFSAEFPKEGPSILRIQQVVRGDSAAYFCASSPDLLGTQYFGPGTRLLVL.

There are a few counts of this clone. Here the CDR3 reads CASSLRDGDYEQYF. CDR3 in DNA: TGCGCCAGCAGCTTGAGAGACGGGGACTACGAGCAGTACTTC. The chain joins TRBV5-1 to TRBJ2-7; D possibly corresponds to TRBD2 (5 bases). The germline CDR1 and CDR2 sequences are SGHRS and YFSETQ. V shed 1 base and J shed 3 bases, with 11 bases lying between them. This CDR3 contains 14 residues.

CDR3 sequence reads: CASSSRQGNYGYTF. Here the CDR3 DNA reads TGTGCCAGCAGCTCGAGACAGGGGAACTATGGCTACACCTTC. This chain connects TRBV5-4 to TRBJ1-2, with 8 bases fitting TRBD1. The germline CDR1 and CDR2 sequences are SGHNT and YYREEE (reference sequence). CDR3 length: 14 amino acids. After removal of 3 bases from V and 2 bases from J, the junction contained 3 bases not matched to a gene. Based on the CDR3 plus reference TRBV5-4 and TRBJ1-2, the full variable domain is ETGVTQSPTHLIKTRGQQVTLRCSSQSGHNTVSWYQQALGQGPQFIFQYYREEENGRGNFPPRFSGLQFPNYSSELNVNALELDDSALYLCASSSRQGNYGYTFGSGTRLTVV.

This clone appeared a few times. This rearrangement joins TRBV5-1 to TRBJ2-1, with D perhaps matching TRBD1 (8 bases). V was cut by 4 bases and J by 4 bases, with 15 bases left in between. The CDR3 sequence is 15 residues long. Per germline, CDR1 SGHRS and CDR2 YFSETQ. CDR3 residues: CASSRTGGVYNEQFF. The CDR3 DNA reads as TGCGCCAGCAGCCGTACAGGGGGGGTGTACAATGAGCAGTTCTTC.

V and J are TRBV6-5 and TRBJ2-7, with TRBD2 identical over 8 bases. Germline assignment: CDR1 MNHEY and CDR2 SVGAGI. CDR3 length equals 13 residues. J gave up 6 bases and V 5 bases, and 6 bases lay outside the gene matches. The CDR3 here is CASSPGTSAEQYF. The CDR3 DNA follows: TGTGCCAGCAGTCCCGGGACTAGTGCCGAGCAGTACTTC.

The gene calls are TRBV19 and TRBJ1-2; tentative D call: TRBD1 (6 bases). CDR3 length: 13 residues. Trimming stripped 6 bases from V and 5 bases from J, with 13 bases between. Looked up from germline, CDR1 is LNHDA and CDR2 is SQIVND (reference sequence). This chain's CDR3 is CASRGGRRYGYTF. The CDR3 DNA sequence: TGTGCCAGTAGGGGGGGGCGCCGGTATGGCTACACCTTC. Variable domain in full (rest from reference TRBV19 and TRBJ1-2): DGGITQSPKYLFRKEGQNVTLSCEQNLNHDAMYWYRQDPGQGLRLIYYSQIVNDFQKGDIAEGYSVSREKKESFPLTVTSAQKNPTAFYLCASRGGRRYGYTFGSGTRLTVV.

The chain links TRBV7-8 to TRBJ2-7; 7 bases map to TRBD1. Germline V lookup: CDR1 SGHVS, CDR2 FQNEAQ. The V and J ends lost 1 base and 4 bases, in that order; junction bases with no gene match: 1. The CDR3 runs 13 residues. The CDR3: CASSLGTGYEQYF. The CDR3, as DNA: TGTGCCAGCAGCTTAGGGACAGGTTACGAGCAGTACTTC.

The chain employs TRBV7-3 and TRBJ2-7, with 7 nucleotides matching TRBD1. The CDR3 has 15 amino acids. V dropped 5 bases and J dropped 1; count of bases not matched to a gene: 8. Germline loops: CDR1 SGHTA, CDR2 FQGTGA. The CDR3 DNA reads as TGTGCCAGCAGCCTCACCCCGGGACAGTCCTACGAGCAGTACTTC. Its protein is CASSLTPGQSYEQYF.

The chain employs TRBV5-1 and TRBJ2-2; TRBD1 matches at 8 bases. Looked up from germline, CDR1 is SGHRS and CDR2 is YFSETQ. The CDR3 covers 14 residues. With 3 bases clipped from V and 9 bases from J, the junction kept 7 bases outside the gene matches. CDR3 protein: CASSYADRGRELFF. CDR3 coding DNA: TGCGCCAGCAGCTACGCAGACAGGGGCCGGGAGCTGTTTTTT.

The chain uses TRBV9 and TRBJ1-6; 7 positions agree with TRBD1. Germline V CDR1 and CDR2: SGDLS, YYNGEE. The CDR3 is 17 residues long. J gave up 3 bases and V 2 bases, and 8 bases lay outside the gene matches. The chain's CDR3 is CASSVSGTAYYNSPLHF. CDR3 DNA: TGTGCCAGCAGCGTCTCCGGGACAGCCTACTATAATTCACCCCTCCACTTT.

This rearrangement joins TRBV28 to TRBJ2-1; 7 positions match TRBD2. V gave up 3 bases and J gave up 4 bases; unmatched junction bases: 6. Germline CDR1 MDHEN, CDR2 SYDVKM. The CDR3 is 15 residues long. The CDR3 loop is CASSFRGELYNEQFF. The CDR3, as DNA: TGTGCCAGCAGTTTTCGGGGGGAGCTGTACAATGAGCAGTTCTTC.

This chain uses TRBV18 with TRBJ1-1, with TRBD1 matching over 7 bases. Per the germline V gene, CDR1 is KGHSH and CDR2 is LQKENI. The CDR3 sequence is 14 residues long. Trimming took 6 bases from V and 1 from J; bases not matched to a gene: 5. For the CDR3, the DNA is TGTGCCAGCTCCAACGACAGGGCGAACACTGAAGCTTTCTTT. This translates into CASSNDRANTEAFF.